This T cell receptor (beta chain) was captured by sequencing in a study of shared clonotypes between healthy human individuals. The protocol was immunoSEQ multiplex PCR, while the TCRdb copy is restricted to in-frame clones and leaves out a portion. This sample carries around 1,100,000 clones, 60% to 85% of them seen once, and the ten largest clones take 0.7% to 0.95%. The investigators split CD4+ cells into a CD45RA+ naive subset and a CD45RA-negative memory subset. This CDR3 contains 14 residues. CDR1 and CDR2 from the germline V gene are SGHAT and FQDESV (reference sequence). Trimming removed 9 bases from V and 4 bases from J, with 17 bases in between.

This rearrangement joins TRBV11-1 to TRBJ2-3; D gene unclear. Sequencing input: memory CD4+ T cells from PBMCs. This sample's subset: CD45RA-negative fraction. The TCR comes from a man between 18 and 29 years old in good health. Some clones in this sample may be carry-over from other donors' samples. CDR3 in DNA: TGTGCCAGTAGCCATGACCGATGGGCAGATACGCAGTATTTT. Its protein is CASSHDRWADTQYF.